A single sample gave rise to the 25 T cell receptor beta chains below, sequenced in a study of shared clonotypes between healthy human individuals. The table came from immunoSEQ multiplex PCR; TCRdb's copy has only in-frame clones and leaves some out. The sample comprises hundreds of thousands of clones, 80% to 95% of which are singletons, and approximately 25% rests with the top ten. Naive CD8 cells were CD45RO-negative, positively selected for CCR7, excluding terminally differentiated effector memory CD45RA+ cells. Material for sequencing was naive CD8+ T cells sorted from blood. These receptors all come from a man aged 25 to 40 in good health.

The chain couples TRBV6-5 to TRBJ1-2; D not certain. V lost 1 base to trimming and J lost 6 bases, with 18 bases between them. The CDR3 extends over 16 amino acids. Per the germline V gene, CDR1 is MNHEY and CDR2 is SVGAGI. The CDR3 here is CASSYYNSPGSDGYTF. The CDR3 DNA sequence: TGTGCCAGCAGTTACTACAATAGTCCGGGCTCGGATGGCTACACCTTC.

The chain is built from TRBV4-1 and TRBJ2-6; the match to TRBD1 covers 7 bases. The CDR3 spans 16 residues. Looked up from germline, CDR1 is MGHRA and CDR2 is YSYEKL. Losses at the gene ends were 0 bases for V and 11 bases for J; bases not matched to a gene: 10. The CDR3 loop reads CASSQEGAGTAHVLTF. DNA for the CDR3: TGCGCCAGCAGCCAAGAAGGAGCCGGGACAGCGCACGTCCTGACTTTC.

In its sample, this clone was seen a few times. The chain uses TRBV6-6 and TRBJ1-3; D is undetermined. Deletions cut 8 bases from V and 4 bases from J, with 6 bases between. The CDR3 sequence is 11 residues long. CDR1 is MNHNY, CDR2 SVGAGI, per germline (reference sequence). In DNA form, the CDR3 reads TGTGCCAGCCTTTACGGAAACACCATATATTTT. Encoded protein: CASLYGNTIYF.

The V gene is TRBV2, the J gene TRBJ2-7, with D perhaps TRBD1 (6 bases). V was clipped by 1 base and J by 2 bases, with 12 bases between them. This CDR3 region has 15 residues. The germline CDR1 and CDR2 sequences are SNHLY and FYNNEI. DNA for the CDR3: TGTGCCAGCAGTGAAGGAGGGGGTTTCACCTACGAGCAGTACTTC. Its protein product is CASSEGGGFTYEQYF.

The rearrangement uses TRBV6-1 and TRBJ2-2; perhaps TRBD1 as D (6 bases). Trimming left V 5 bases short and J 0 bases short, with 10 bases between. The CDR3 extends over 15 amino acids. Germline values: CDR1 MNHNS, CDR2 SASEGT. In DNA, the CDR3 is TGTGCCAGCAGTCACAGACAGGCGAACACCGGGGAGCTGTTTTTT. This gives the protein CASSHRQANTGELFF.

The chain employs TRBV7-6 and TRBJ2-7; maybe TRBD2 (5 bases). The CDR3 sequence is 14 residues long. The V end lost 1 base, the J end lost 3 bases, and 10 bases lay between the germline ends. CDR1 is SGHVS and CDR2 is FNYEAQ in the germline V gene. CDR3 protein: CASSLGSGNYEQYF. In nucleotides, the CDR3 is TGTGCCAGCAGCTTAGGTTCGGGAAACTACGAGCAGTACTTC.

The V call is TRBV6-5, the J call TRBJ2-7; D gene uncertain. V lost 5 bases and J lost 0, with 8 bases in between. CDR1 and CDR2 (germline): MNHEY, SVGAGI. The CDR3 sequence is 13 residues long. The CDR3 sequence is CASSTASSYEQYF. As DNA, the CDR3 is TGTGCCAGCAGTACGGCAAGCTCCTACGAGCAGTACTTC.

The J gene is TRBJ2-7, the V gene TRBV13, with D unresolved. Trimming cost V 4 bases and J 4 bases, with 8 bases left between them. The CDR3 spans 12 residues. CDR1 PRHDT and CDR2 FYEKMQ come from the germline V gene (reference sequence). The CDR3 loop reads CASSSSHYEQYF. CDR3 bases: TGTGCCAGCAGCTCCTCGCATTACGAGCAGTACTTC. Supplemented by reference TRBV13 and TRBJ2-7, the full variable domain reads AAGVIQSPRHLIKEKRETATLKCYPIPRHDTVYWYQQGPGQDPQFLISFYEKMQSDKGSIPDRFSAQQFSDYHSELNMSSLELGDSALYFCASSSSHYEQYFGPGTRLTVT.

This clone has only one observation. This chain connects TRBV5-1 to TRBJ2-7; 12 positions match TRBD1. Germline loops: CDR1 SGHRS, CDR2 YFSETQ. The junction had 8 bases not matched to a gene; V was cut back by 0 bases and J by 7 bases. The CDR3 runs to 16 residues. CDR3 bases: TGCGCCAGCAGCTTGGCCCCGGGACAGGGGGCGCGGGAGCAGTACTTC. It encodes CASSLAPGQGAREQYF.

V gene TRBV11-2 combines with J gene TRBJ2-7, with TRBD2 identical over 7 bases. The V segment lost 2 bases and the J segment 4 bases; nucleotides outside the gene matches: 11. The germline gives CDR1 SGHAT, CDR2 FQNNGV. The CDR3 is made up of 16 amino acids. Here the CDR3 DNA reads TGTGCCAGCAGCTTATGGGGGGGATCCACGACTTACGAGCAGTACTTC. It is translated as CASSLWGGSTTYEQYF.

The CDR3 DNA reads TGTGCCAGCAGCTTGATAGCCTCGGGGTACAATGAGCAGTTCTTC. This gives the protein CASSLIASGYNEQFF. This chain joins TRBV5-6 and TRBJ2-1, with TRBD2 as a possible D gene (5 bases). Trimming stripped 1 base from V and 4 bases from J, with 12 bases between. This CDR3 is built from 15 residues. Germline lookup yields CDR1 SGHDT and CDR2 YYEEEE.

The chain carries TRBV6-6 and TRBJ1-1, with D uncertain. The germline gives CDR1 MNHNY, CDR2 SVGAGI (reference sequence). CDR3 length equals 11 residues. Deletions cut 0 bases from V and 7 bases from J, with 3 bases between. The CDR3, as DNA: TGTGCCAGCAGTTACTCGGATGAAGCTTTCTTT. Its translation is CASSYSDEAFF.

The V call is TRBV4-2, the J call TRBJ1-2, with D possibly matching TRBD1 (5 bases). Germline-derived CDR1 and CDR2 are LGHNA and YNFKEQ. This CDR3 is built from 14 residues. Trimming cost V 4 bases and J 6 bases, with 15 bases left between them. CDR3 nucleotide sequence: TGTGCCAGCAGCCCCGGGACCGCCTTGGATGGCTACACCTTC. Translating gives CASSPGTALDGYTF.

This sequence joins TRBV5-5 and TRBJ2-2, with 11 positions matching TRBD1. Germline V gene sequence: CDR1 SGHKS, CDR2 YYEKEE (reference sequence). V shed 2 bases and J 9 bases; nucleotides not matched to a gene: 6. The CDR3 is 15 residues long. The DNA of the CDR3 is TGTGCCAGCAGCTTATTGGACAGGGGGCACAGGGAGCTGTTTTTT. Residues: CASSLLDRGHRELFF.

The rearrangement joins TRBV27 to TRBJ2-2; 9 nucleotides align to TRBD1. The CDR3 runs 15 residues. V shed 2 bases, J shed 6 bases, and the junction held 4 bases outside the gene matches. Germline values: CDR1 MNHEY, CDR2 SMNVEV (reference sequence). As DNA, the CDR3 is TGTGCCAGCAGTTTAGGGACAGGGTTGTCCGGGGAGCTGTTTTTT. Protein product: CASSLGTGLSGELFF.

The chain carries TRBV7-2 and TRBJ2-2; D is perhaps TRBD2 (7 bases). V lost 1 base, J lost 4 bases, and 13 bases lay in between. This CDR3 spans 16 amino acids. Germline CDR1 and CDR2: SGHTA and FQGNSA. The CDR3 reads CASSLVLGGGTGELFF. CDR3 nucleotide sequence: TGTGCCAGCAGCTTAGTGTTAGGGGGGGGCACCGGGGAGCTGTTTTTT. The full variable domain, in which reference TRBV7-2 and TRBJ2-2 provide the parts outside the CDR3, is GAGVSQSPSNKVTEKGKDVELRCDPISGHTALYWYRQSLGQGLEFLIYFQGNSAPDKSGLPSDRFSAERTGGSVSTLTIQRTQQEDSAVYLCASSLVLGGGTGELFFGEGSRLTVL.

This chain joins TRBV2 and TRBJ1-2, with TRBD1 as a possible D gene (5 bases). V was clipped by 7 bases and J by 4 bases, with 13 bases between them. Germline CDR1 is SNHLY and CDR2 is FYNNEI. The length of the CDR3 is 13 residues. The CDR3 spells CASIRPGFYGYTF. The CDR3 nucleotides are TGTGCCAGCATAAGGCCAGGGTTCTATGGCTACACCTTC.

The chain uses TRBV11-2 and TRBJ2-1; 12 positions agree with TRBD2. CDR1 and CDR2 (germline): SGHAT, FQNNGV. The CDR3 covers 16 residues. J lost 2 bases, V lost 4 bases, and 3 bases had no gene match. In nucleotides, the CDR3 is TGTGCCAGCAGCTCAAGACTAGCGGGAGCCTACAATGAGCAGTTCTTC. This encodes CASSSRLAGAYNEQFF. The full variable domain, completed using reference TRBV11-2 and TRBJ2-1, is EAGVAQSPRYKIIEKRQSVAFWCNPISGHATLYWYQQILGQGPKLLIQFQNNGVVDDSQLPKDRFSAERLKGVDSTLKIQPAKLEDSAVYLCASSSRLAGAYNEQFFGPGTRLTVL.

The rearrangement joins TRBV7-9 to TRBJ2-5; D remains unclear. The CDR3 contains 14 residues. V lost 3 bases and J lost 2, with 10 bases in between. The germline V gene has CDR1 SEHNR and CDR2 FQNEAQ (reference sequence). CDR3 sequence: CASSLETRQETQYF. Written as DNA, the CDR3 is TGTGCCAGCAGCTTGGAGACAAGACAAGAGACCCAGTACTTC.

This chain uses TRBV19 with TRBJ2-3, with 7 positions matching TRBD2. Germline trimming cut 8 bases from V and 4 bases from J; bases unmatched to any gene: 18. The CDR3 runs 17 residues. Germline CDR1 is LNHDA and CDR2 is SQIVND (reference sequence). The CDR3 DNA sequence: TGTGCCAGTTCTATCCCATTAGGCGGGAGACTCCCAGATACGCAGTATTTT. Protein: CASSIPLGGRLPDTQYF. The entire variable domain, with the rest obtained from reference TRBV19 and TRBJ2-3, is as follows: DGGITQSPKYLFRKEGQNVTLSCEQNLNHDAMYWYRQDPGQGLRLIYYSQIVNDFQKGDIAEGYSVSREKKESFPLTVTSAQKNPTAFYLCASSIPLGGRLPDTQYFGPGTRLTVL.

This clone was detected once. The J gene is TRBJ2-7, the V gene TRBV19, with D tentatively TRBD1 (5 bases). The CDR3 is 12 residues long. V lost 7 bases to trimming and J lost 3 bases, with 10 bases between them. Looked up from germline, CDR1 is LNHDA and CDR2 is SQIVND (reference sequence). CDR3 bases: TGTGCCAGTACCGGAAGGGGCTACGAGCAGTACTTC. It specifies CASTGRGYEQYF.

The chain joins TRBV6-5 to TRBJ2-3; D might be TRBD1 (6 bases). In germline, CDR1 is MNHEY, CDR2 SVGAGI. This CDR3 has 15 amino acids. V shed 7 bases and J shed 4 bases, with 18 bases lying between them. The CDR3 reads CASTFKGVGADTQYF. The CDR3, as DNA: TGTGCCAGCACCTTCAAGGGGGTGGGGGCAGATACGCAGTATTTT.

The rearrangement links TRBV9 to TRBJ2-7; 15 nucleotides match TRBD2. The CDR3 is 16 amino acids. After removal of 2 bases from V and 5 bases from J, the junction contained 5 bases not matched to a gene. In germline, CDR1 is SGDLS, CDR2 YYNGEE. CDR3 in DNA: TGTGCCAGCAGCGTTGGACTAGCGGGAGGGCCAAACGAGCAGTACTTC. As protein: CASSVGLAGGPNEQYF.

This clone has more than one count but fewer than ten. The sample contains more than one DNA sequence encoding this CDR3. The gene calls are TRBV27 and TRBJ2-2; unclear D gene. Germline V lookup: CDR1 MNHEY, CDR2 SMNVEV (reference sequence). V was pared by 3 bases and J by 7 bases, with 6 bases between. This CDR3 has 12 amino acids. The CDR3 region has the DNA TGTGCCAGCAGTTTTACCGGCGGGGAGCTGTTTTTT. Protein product: CASSFTGGELFF.

The chain joins TRBV28 to TRBJ1-1; no reliable D call. The germline gives CDR1 MDHEN, CDR2 SYDVKM. This CDR3 comprises 13 residues. The V gene lost 3 bases and the J gene lost 1 base, with 6 bases spanning the gap. CDR3 amino acids: CASSLKGNTEAFF. The DNA of the CDR3 is TGTGCCAGCAGTTTGAAAGGGAACACTGAAGCTTTCTTT.